The next 6 T cell receptor beta chains were all read from a single sample in a study of vaccination and CD4 T cells after COVID-19. Their antigen targets remain unknown. Cultured CD4+ T-cell DNA underwent Oncomine TCR Beta short-read sequencing. MiXCR, applied by TCRdb to the PCR reads, yields one record per CDR3 protein. This table has 15,000 to 20,000 distinct CDR3 sequences, 58% appearing once. Stated treatment: approximately 9-day PBMC culture with coronavirus spike peptide pools or control peptides (ViraFEST assay). The sequencing here drew on CD4+ T cells from blood, cultured in vitro, taken after SARS-CoV-2 vaccination. Receptors originate from a human donor who had recovered from COVID-19.

This chain links TRBV12-3 or TRBV12-4 with TRBJ2-1; 12 nucleotides match TRBD2. Trimming took 6 bases from V and 3 from J; bases not matched to a gene: 21. This CDR3 comprises 21 residues. The CDR3 DNA reads as TGTGCCAGCAGGAATAGGGACAGGGTGGGCCTAGCGGGAGGGCACTACAATGAGCAGTTCTTC. Its protein is CASRNRDRVGLAGGHYNEQFF.

The gene calls are TRBV19 and TRBJ2-1, with 9 bases lining up with TRBD1. Germline assignment: CDR1 LNHDA and CDR2 SQIVND (reference sequence). The CDR3 sequence is 15 residues long. Germline trimming cut 3 bases from V and 8 bases from J; bases unmatched to any gene: 8. CDR3 loop: CASSMLQGAEDEQFF. As DNA, the CDR3 is TGTGCCAGTAGTATGCTACAGGGGGCGGAGGATGAGCAGTTCTTC. The full variable domain, completed using reference TRBV19 and TRBJ2-1, is DGGITQSPKYLFRKEGQNVTLSCEQNLNHDAMYWYRQDPGQGLRLIYYSQIVNDFQKGDIAEGYSVSREKKESFPLTVTSAQKNPTAFYLCASSMLQGAEDEQFFGPGTRLTVL.

This clonotype was counted a few times. V is TRBV7-3 and J is TRBJ1-1; 8 bases fit TRBD1. V shed 4 bases, J shed 5 bases, and the junction held 3 bases outside the gene matches. The CDR3 spans 13 residues. From germline, CDR1 is SGHTA and CDR2 FQGTGA. CDR3 sequence reads: CASSWDRQTEAFF. Here the CDR3 DNA reads TGTGCCAGCAGCTGGGACAGGCAGACTGAAGCTTTCTTT.

This clonotype occurred a few times. The J gene is TRBJ2-3, the V gene TRBV19; maybe TRBD1 (5 bases). Per germline, CDR1 LNHDA and CDR2 SQIVND (reference sequence). This CDR3 is 14 amino acids long. V lost 1 base to trimming and J lost 5 bases, with 10 bases between them. Here the CDR3 DNA reads TGTGCCAGTAGTATAGCCCAGGGCCGAGATACGCAGTATTTT. This encodes CASSIAQGRDTQYF.

The rearrangement links TRBV12-3 or TRBV12-4 to TRBJ1-5; TRBD1 matches 7 bases. V dropped 7 bases and J dropped 4; count of bases not matched to a gene: 10. This CDR3 contains 15 residues. The CDR3 DNA sequence: TGTGCCAGCACCTCCTCCGGGACAGTGAATCAGCCCCAGCATTTT. Amino acid sequence: CASTSSGTVNQPQHF.

The chain couples TRBV2 to TRBJ2-5, with D uncertain. This CDR3 comprises 13 residues. The germline CDR1 and CDR2 sequences are SNHLY and FYNNEI. Trimming took 8 bases from V and 5 from J, leaving 15 bases between them. This chain's CDR3 is CASSGNPWETQYF. DNA of the CDR3: TGTGCCAGCTCCGGAAACCCGTGGGAGACCCAGTACTTC. Full variable domain (remainder filled in from reference TRBV2 and TRBJ2-5): EPEVTQTPSHQVTQMGQEVILRCVPISNHLYFYWYRQILGQKVEFLVSFYNNEISEKSEIFDDQFSVERPDGSNFTLKIRSTKLEDSAMYFCASSGNPWETQYFGPGTRLLVL.